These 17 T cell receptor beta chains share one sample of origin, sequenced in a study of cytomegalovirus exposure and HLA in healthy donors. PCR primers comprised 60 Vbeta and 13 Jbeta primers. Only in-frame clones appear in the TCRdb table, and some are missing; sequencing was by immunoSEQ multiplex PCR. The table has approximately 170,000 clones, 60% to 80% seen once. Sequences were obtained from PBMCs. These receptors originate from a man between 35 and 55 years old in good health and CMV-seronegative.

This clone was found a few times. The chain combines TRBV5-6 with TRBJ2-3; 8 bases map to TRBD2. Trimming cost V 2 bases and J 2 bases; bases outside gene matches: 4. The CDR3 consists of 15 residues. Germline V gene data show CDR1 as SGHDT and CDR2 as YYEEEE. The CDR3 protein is CASSFLAGTTDTQYF. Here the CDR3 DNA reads TGTGCCAGCAGCTTCTTAGCGGGGACCACAGATACGCAGTATTTT.

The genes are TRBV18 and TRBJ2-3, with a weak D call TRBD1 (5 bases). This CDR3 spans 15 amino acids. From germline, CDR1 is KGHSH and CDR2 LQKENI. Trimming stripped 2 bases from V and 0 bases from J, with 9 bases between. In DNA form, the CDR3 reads TGTGCCAGCTCACCAGAGACAGTTAGCACAGATACGCAGTATTTT. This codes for CASSPETVSTDTQYF.

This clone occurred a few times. The CDR3 reads CASSEDRASYQPQHF. DNA for the CDR3: TGTGCCAGCAGTGAAGACAGAGCCTCCTATCAGCCCCAGCATTTT. V is TRBV6-1 and J is TRBJ1-5; no clear D. Trimming stripped 1 base from V and 5 bases from J, with 12 bases between. The CDR3 spans 15 residues. From germline, CDR1 is MNHNS and CDR2 SASEGT.

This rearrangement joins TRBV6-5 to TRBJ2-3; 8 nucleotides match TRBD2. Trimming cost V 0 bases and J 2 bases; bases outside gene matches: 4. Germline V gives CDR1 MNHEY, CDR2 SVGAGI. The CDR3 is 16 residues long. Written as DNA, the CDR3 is TGTGCCAGCAGTTACTCGGCGGGAGGCCTCACAGATACGCAGTATTTT. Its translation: CASSYSAGGLTDTQYF.

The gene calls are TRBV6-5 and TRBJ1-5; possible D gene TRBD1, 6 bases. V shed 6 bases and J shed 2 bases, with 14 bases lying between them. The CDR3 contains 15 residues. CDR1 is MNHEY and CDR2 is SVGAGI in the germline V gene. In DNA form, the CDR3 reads TGTGCCAGCAGACCAACAGGGTCGGGCAATCAGCCCCAGCATTTT. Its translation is CASRPTGSGNQPQHF.

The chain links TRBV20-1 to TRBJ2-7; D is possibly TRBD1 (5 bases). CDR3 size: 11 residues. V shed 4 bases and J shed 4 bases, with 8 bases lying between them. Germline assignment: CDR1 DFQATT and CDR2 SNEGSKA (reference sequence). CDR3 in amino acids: CSAMQGYEQYF. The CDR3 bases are TGCAGTGCTATGCAGGGTTACGAGCAGTACTTC.

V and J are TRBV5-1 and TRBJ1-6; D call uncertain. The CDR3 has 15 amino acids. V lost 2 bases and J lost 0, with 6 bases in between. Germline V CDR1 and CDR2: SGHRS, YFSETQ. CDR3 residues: CASSFDSSYNSPLHF. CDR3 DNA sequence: TGCGCCAGCAGCTTCGATAGCTCCTATAATTCACCCCTCCACTTT.

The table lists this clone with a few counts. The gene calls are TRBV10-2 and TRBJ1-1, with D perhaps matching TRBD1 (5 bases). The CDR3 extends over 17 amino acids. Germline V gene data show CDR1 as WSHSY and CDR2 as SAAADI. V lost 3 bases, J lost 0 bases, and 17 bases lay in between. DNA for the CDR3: TGCGCCAGCAGTGACCCGTCAGGGAGGAGGATGAACACTGAAGCTTTCTTT. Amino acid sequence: CASSDPSGRRMNTEAFF.

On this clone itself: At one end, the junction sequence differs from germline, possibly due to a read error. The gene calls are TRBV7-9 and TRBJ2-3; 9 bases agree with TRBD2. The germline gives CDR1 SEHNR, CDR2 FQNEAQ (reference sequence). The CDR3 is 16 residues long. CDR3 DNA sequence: TGTTCCAGCAGCTCCATCGCTAGCGGGAAGGCAGATACGCAGTATTTT. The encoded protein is CSSSSIASGKADTQYF.

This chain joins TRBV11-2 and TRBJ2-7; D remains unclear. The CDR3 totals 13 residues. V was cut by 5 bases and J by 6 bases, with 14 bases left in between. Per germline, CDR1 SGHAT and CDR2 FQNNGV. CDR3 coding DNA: TGTGCCAGCAGCCCCAACCCTACGGGCGAGCAGTACTTC. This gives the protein CASSPNPTGEQYF.

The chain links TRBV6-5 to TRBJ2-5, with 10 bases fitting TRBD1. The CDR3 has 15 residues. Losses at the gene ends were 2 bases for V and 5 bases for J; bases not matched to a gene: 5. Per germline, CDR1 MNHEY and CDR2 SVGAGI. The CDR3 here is CASSYETGGRETQYF. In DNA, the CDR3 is TGTGCCAGCAGTTACGAGACAGGGGGCCGGGAGACCCAGTACTTC.

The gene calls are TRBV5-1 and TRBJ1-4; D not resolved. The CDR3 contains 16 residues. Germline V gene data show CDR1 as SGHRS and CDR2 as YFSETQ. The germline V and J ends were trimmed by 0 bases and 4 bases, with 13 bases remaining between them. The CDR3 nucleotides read TGCGCCAGCAGCTTGGTGTCACCCCGCGATAATGAAAAACTGTTTTTT. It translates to CASSLVSPRDNEKLFF. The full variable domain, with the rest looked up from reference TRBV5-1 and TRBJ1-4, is KAGVTQTPRYLIKTRGQQVTLSCSPISGHRSVSWYQQTPGQGLQFLFEYFSETQRNKGNFPGRFSGRQFSNSRSEMNVSTLELGDSALYLCASSLVSPRDNEKLFFGSGTQLSVL.

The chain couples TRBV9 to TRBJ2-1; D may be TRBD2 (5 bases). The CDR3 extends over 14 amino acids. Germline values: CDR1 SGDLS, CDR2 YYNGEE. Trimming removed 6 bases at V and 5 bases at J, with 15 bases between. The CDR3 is CASKFMDGDNEQFF. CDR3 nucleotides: TGTGCCAGCAAATTCATGGACGGGGACAATGAGCAGTTCTTC.

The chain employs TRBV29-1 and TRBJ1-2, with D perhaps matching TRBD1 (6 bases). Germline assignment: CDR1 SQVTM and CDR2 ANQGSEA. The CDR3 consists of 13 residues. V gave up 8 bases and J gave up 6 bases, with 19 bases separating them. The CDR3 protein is CSTVVGQLDGYTF. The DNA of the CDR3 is TGCAGCACAGTAGTAGGACAGTTAGATGGCTACACCTTC.

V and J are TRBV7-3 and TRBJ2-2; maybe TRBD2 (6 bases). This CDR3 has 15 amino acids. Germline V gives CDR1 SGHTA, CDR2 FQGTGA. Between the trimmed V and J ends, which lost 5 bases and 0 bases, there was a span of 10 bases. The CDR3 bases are TGTGCCAGCAGCCCCTGGGACTCGAACACCGGGGAGCTGTTTTTT. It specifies CASSPWDSNTGELFF.

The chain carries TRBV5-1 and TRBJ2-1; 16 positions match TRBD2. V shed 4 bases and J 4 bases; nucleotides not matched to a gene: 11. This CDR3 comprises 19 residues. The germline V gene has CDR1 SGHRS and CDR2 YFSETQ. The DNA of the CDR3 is TGCGCCAGCAGCCAGGGACTAGCGGGAGGGGCGGCGCTTTACAATGAGCAGTTCTTC. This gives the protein CASSQGLAGGAALYNEQFF.

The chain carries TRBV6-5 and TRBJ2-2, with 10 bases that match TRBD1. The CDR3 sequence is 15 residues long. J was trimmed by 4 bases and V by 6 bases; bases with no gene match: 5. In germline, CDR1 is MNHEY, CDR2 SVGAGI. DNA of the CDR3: TGTGCCAGCAGGTGGGGACAGGGGAGCACCGGGGAGCTGTTTTTT. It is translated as CASRWGQGSTGELFF.